The clone carrying this T cell receptor (beta chain) was detected only a few times. As yet, its antigen is unknown. Expressed TCRB transcripts were sequenced, since all the RNA that had been isolated was reverse transcribed. Data came from immunoSEQ multiplex PCR; TCRdb stores just in-frame clones and leaves some out. The profile shows roughly 330,000 clones, approximately 11% of them singletons. The source of the sample is a study of beta chain features in type 1 diabetes. Whole-study context: Sorted cells from all samples, numbering over 85,000,000, were examined. Study findings and constraints: Fewer junction insertions and more nucleotide deletions appeared in type 1 diabetes patients.

Germline V gene sequence: CDR1 SEHNR, CDR2 FQNEAQ (reference sequence). The germline V and J ends were trimmed by 1 base and 6 bases, with 17 bases remaining between them. CDR3 length: 16 amino acids. CD45RO/CCR7/CD25/CD127/CD95/CD27 separated CD4+ naive, central memory, regulatory and stem cell-like memory cells by sorting. Sequences were obtained from naive CD4+ T cells from blood. This receptor was taken from a woman between 25 and 40 years old in good health. The J gene is TRBJ2-3, the V gene TRBV7-9; D might be TRBD1 (5 bases). CDR3 residues: CASSLELTANADTQYF. Written as DNA, the CDR3 is TGTGCCAGCAGCTTAGAATTGACAGCGAACGCGGATACGCAGTATTTT.